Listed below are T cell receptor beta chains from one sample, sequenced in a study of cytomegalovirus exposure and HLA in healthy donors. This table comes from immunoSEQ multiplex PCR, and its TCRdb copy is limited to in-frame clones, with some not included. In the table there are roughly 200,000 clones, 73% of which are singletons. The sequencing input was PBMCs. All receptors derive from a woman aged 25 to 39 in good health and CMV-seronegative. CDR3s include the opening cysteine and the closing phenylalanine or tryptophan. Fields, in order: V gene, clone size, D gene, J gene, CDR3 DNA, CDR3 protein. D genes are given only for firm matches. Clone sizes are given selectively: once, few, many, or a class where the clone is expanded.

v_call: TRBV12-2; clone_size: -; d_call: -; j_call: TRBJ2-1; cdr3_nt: TGTGCAAGTCGCTTCAACCAGGGGGATAGCGGGATTCCAAGTGAGCAGTTCTTC; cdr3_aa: CASRFNQGDSGIPSEQFF
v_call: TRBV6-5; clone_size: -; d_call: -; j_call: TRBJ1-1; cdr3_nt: TGTGCCAGCATCCGGACAGCTGAAGCTTTCTTT; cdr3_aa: CASIRTAEAFF
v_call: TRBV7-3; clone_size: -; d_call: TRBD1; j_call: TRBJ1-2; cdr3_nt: TGTGCCAGCAGCCCTTTCGGACAGGGAGATGGCTACACCTTC; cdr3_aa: CASSPFGQGDGYTF
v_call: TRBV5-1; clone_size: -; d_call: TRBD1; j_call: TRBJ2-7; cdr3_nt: TGCGCCAGCAGGTTGGGGCGACAGGGGAGCGGCGAGCAGTACTTC; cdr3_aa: CASRLGRQGSGEQYF
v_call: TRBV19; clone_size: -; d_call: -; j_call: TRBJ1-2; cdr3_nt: TGTGCCAGCCAACCGACACGGCAGCTTTTCTATGGCTACACCTTC; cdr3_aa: CASQPTRQLFYGYTF
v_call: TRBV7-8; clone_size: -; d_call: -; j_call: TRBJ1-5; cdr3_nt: TGTGCCAGCAGCTTATCTTTATCCAGCAATCAGCCCCAGCATTTT; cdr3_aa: CASSLSLSSNQPQHF
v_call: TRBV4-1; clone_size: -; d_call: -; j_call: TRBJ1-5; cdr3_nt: TGCGCCAGCAGCCAAGTCCCCCACAGGCCTGATCAGCCCCAGCATTTT; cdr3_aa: CASSQVPHRPDQPQHF
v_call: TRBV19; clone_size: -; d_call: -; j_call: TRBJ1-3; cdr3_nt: TGTGCCAGTAGTATGCGAGCCACTGGAAACACCATATATTTT; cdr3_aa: CASSMRATGNTIYF
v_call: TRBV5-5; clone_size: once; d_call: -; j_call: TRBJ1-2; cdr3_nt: TGTGCCAGCAGCTTAGACACCTATGGCTACACCTTC; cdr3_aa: CASSLDTYGYTF
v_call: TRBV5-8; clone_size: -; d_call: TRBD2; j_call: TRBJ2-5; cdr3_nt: TGTGCCAGCAGCCAGAGGCTAGCGGGAGGTTCGGGACAAGAGACCCAGTACTTC; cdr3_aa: CASSQRLAGGSGQETQYF
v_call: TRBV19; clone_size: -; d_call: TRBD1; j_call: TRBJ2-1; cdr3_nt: TGTGCCAGCGGGGACAGCGGAATAAAGCAGTTCTTC; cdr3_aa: CASGDSGIKQFF
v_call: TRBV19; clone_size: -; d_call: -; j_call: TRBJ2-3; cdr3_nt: TGTGCCAGTTCTTTAACAGGGATTCGATTGAAAAGTGACACAGATACGCAGTATTTT; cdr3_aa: CASSLTGIRLKSDTDTQYF
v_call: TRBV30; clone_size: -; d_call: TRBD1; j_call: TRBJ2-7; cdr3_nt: TGTGCCTGGAGTGTCGGGACAGGGCTCTACGAGCAGTACTTC; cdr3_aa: CAWSVGTGLYEQYF
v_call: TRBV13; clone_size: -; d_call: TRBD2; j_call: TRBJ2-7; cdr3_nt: TGTGCCAGCAGCTCGGGGGGGCTAACCTACGAGCAGTACTTC; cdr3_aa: CASSSGGLTYEQYF
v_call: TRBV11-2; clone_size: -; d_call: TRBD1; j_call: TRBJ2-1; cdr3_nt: TGTGCCAGCAGCTTCACAGGGGGTGAGCAGTTCTTC; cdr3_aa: CASSFTGGEQFF
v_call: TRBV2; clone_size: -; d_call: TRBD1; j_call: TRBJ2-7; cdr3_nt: TGTGCCAGCGCCCTGACAGGGAACTCCTACGAGCAGTACTTC; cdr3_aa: CASALTGNSYEQYF
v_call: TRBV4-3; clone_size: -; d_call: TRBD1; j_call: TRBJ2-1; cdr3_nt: TGCGCCAGCAGCCTAGGACAGGGCCGGGAGCAGTTCTTC; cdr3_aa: CASSLGQGREQFF
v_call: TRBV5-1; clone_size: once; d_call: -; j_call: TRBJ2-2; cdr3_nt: TGCGCCAGCAGCTTCGTGGGCTCCGGGGAGCTGTTTTTT; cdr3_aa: CASSFVGSGELFF
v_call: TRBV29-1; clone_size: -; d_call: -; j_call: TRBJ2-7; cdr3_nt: TGCAGCGTTGAAGCTCCCACAGATTCCCCCATCTCCCTCTACGAGCAGTACTTC; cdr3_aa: CSVEAPTDSPISLYEQYF
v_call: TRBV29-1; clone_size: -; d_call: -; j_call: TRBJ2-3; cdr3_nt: TGCAGCGTTGTCCGGGATACGCAGTATTTT; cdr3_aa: CSVVRDTQYF
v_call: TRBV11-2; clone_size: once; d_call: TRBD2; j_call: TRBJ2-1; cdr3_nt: TGTGCCAGCAGCTTACGTCGAGCGGGGGGCCATAACAATGAGCAGTTCTTC; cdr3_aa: CASSLRRAGGHNNEQFF
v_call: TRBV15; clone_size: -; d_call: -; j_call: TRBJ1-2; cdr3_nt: TGTGCCACCAGCAGAGAGGGCCTCCTGTATGGCTACACCTTC; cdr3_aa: CATSREGLLYGYTF
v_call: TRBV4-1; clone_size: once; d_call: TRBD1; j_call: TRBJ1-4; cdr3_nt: TGCGCCAGCAGCCAATTATGGGACAGAAATGAAAAACTGTTTTTT; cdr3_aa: CASSQLWDRNEKLFF
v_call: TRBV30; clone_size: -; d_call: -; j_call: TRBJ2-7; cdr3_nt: TGTGCCTGGAGCCGACAACCCGTCTACGAGCAGTACTTC; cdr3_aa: CAWSRQPVYEQYF
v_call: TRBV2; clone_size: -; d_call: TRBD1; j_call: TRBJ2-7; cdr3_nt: TGTGCCAGCAGCGTGGGACAGGCCTTCTCCTCCTACGAGCAGTACTTC; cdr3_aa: CASSVGQAFSSYEQYF
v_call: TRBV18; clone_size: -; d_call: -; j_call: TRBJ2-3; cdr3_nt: TGTGCCAGCTCACCCGGGGATACGCAGTATTTT; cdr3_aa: CASSPGDTQYF
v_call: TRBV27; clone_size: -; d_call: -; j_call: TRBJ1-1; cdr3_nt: TGTGCCAGCAGTTTTTTGGGTGGGAGAGGAACTGAAGCTTTCTTT; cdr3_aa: CASSFLGGRGTEAFF
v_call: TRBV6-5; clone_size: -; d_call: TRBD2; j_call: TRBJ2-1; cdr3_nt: TGTGCCAGCTCGAGGCGGGGGAGGTCTTACAATGAGCAGTTCTTC; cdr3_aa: CASSRRGRSYNEQFF
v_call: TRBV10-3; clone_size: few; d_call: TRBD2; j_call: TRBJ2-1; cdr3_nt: TGTGCCACTGGGACTAGCGGGGGATACAATGAGCAGTTCTTC; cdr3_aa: CATGTSGGYNEQFF
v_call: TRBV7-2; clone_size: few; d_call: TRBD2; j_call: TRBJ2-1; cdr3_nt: TGTGCCAGCAGCTTAGCTAGCGGGAAAGTCCCTTACAATGAGCAGTTCTTC; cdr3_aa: CASSLASGKVPYNEQFF
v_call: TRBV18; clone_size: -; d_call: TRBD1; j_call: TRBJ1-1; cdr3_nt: TGTGCCAGCTCACCCGATCGACAGGGGCGCACTGAAGCTTTCTTT; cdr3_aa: CASSPDRQGRTEAFF
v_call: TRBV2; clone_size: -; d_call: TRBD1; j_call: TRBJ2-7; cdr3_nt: TGTGCCAGCAGCTCCAGACAGGGTAACTACGAGCAGTACTTC; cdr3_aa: CASSSRQGNYEQYF
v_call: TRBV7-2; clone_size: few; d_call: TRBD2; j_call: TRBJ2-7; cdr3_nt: TGTGCCAGCAGCTTTTCGGGGAGGGTAGCCTACGAGCAGTACTTC; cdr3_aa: CASSFSGRVAYEQYF
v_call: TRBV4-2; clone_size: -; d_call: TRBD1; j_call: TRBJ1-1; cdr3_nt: TGTGCCAGCAGTCGGACAGGGCCGAACACTGAAGCTTTCTTT; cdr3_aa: CASSRTGPNTEAFF
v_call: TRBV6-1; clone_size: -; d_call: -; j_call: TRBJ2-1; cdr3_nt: TGTGCCAGCAGTGAACCAGGGGCCCCCTCCAATGAGCAGTTCTTC; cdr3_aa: CASSEPGAPSNEQFF
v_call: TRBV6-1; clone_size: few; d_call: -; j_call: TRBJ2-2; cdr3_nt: TGTGCCTCCTGCCCTGGACTCCCTGAGCTGTTTTTT; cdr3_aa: CASCPGLPELFF
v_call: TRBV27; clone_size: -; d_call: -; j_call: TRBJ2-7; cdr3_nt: TGTGCCAGCAGTTTATCGAGACTGCTCGAGCAGTACTTC; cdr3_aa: CASSLSRLLEQYF
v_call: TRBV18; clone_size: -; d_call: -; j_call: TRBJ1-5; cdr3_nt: TGTGCCAGCTCACGGATCCCGCAGGGAAAAAGTCAGCCCCAGCATTTT; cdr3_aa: CASSRIPQGKSQPQHF
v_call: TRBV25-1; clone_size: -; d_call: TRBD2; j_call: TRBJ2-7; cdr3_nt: TGTGCCAGCAGCGGACTAGCGGGGGGTTCCTACGAGCAGTACTTC; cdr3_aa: CASSGLAGGSYEQYF
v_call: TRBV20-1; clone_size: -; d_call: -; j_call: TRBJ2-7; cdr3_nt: TGCAGTGCTACAGGGGTGGGAGAGCAGTACTTC; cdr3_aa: CSATGVGEQYF